The clone carrying this T cell receptor beta chain was observed many times. This specimen belongs to a study of early T cells in non-severe SARS-CoV-2 infection. TCRdb reprocessed the 5' RACE reads via MiXCR and lists one record per CDR3 protein. The sample consists of about 44,000 distinct CDR3 sequences, roughly 6.2% of them appearing once. Germline-derived CDR1 and CDR2 are SGDLS and YYNGEE. V lost 0 bases and J lost 5, with 6 bases in between. The CDR3 consists of 13 residues. Sample: whole blood. The receptor comes from an adult who was a healthcare worker with PCR-confirmed SARS-CoV-2 infection or an uninfected control (not recorded which). This chain connects TRBV9 to TRBJ2-1, with D unclear. CDR3 amino acids: CASSVAGHNEQFF. CDR3 sequence (DNA): TGTGCCAGCAGCGTAGCTGGTCACAATGAGCAGTTCTTC.